The present T cell receptor (beta chain) was sequenced within a study of shared clonotypes between healthy human individuals. Overall study: CD4 naive and CD4 memory each took three plates per donor, while CD8 naive took two and CD8 memory one.

Regarding the study as a whole: Estimated richness values were generally larger in naive subsets than in memory subsets.

Genomic DNA from each subset was divided evenly over several immunoSEQ plates. Replicate PCRs for sorted subsets used approximately 220 ng DNA; this equaled 30,000 to 35,000 T cell genomes. Some clones are missing from TCRdb's copy, which holds only in-frame ones; the method was immunoSEQ multiplex PCR. The top ten hold 0.7% to 0.95% of the sample, which has 850,000 to 1,100,000 clones, approximately 75% seen once. Worth noting for this clone: Its antigen is unknown.

Germline CDR1 and CDR2: MDHEN and SYDVKM. V gave up 5 bases and J gave up 1 base, with 14 bases separating them. This CDR3 spans 15 amino acids. The chain recombines TRBV28 with TRBJ2-5; the D gene is possibly TRBD1 (6 bases). Material for sequencing was memory CD4+ T cells from PBMCs. Subset reported: CD45RA-negative fraction. The source is a man aged 18 to 29 in good health. Some clones in this sample may be carry-over from other donors' samples. The CDR3 loop reads CASSPWGQGQETQYF. In DNA, the CDR3 is TGTGCCAGCAGTCCCTGGGGGCAGGGCCAAGAGACCCAGTACTTC.